The rows below give T cell receptor beta chains drawn from one sample of a study of T cell repertoires in cytomegalovirus infection. TCRdb processed the reads anew with MiXCR; each CDR3 protein has one entry. This table has roughly 150,000 distinct CDR3 sequences, 25% to 35% appearing once. Their antigen targets remain unknown. The sample in question was CD8+ T cells from cultured PBMCs, obtained from culture after CMV antigen stimulation. These TCRs come from a human donor in good health (CMV status not recorded). Some clones in this sample may be carry-over from other donors' samples. Each CDR3 is given with its conserved first and last residue. The D gene is left open where the match is weak. The listing skips clone size in some rows; elsewhere it reads once, few, many or a size class.

>TRBD2|TRBJ2-5|TRBV7-2|few
CASSRGGVIGETQYF
TGTGCCAGCAGCCGCGGGGGGGTAATCGGGGAGACCCAGTACTTC
>NA|TRBJ2-3|TRBV12-3/TRBV12-4|few
CASSPGPGTDTQYF
TGTGCCAGCAGCCCGGGTCCTGGCACAGATACGCAGTATTTT
>NA|TRBJ1-5|TRBV27|NA
CASSLGMDTRPQHF
TGTGCCAGCAGTCTTGGCATGGACACTAGGCCCCAGCATTTT
>TRBD1|TRBJ1-2|TRBV27|many
CASGRQGAVYDGYTF
TGTGCCAGCGGCCGGCAGGGGGCTGTTTATGATGGCTACACCTTC
>NA|TRBJ1-5|TRBV25-1|few
CASSGGGNQPQHF
TGTGCCAGCAGTGGGGGGGGCAATCAGCCCCAGCATTTT
>NA|TRBJ1-1|TRBV5-1|few
CASSPIGWATEAFF
TGCGCCAGCAGCCCGATAGGGTGGGCAACTGAAGCTTTCTTT
>NA|TRBJ1-1|TRBV2|NA
CASSGLGEMNTEAFF
TGTGCCAGCAGTGGTTTGGGAGAAATGAACACTGAAGCTTTCTTT
>TRBD1|TRBJ2-5|TRBV27|NA
CASSLFFGDSQETQYF
TGTGCCAGCAGTTTATTCTTTGGGGACAGCCAAGAGACCCAGTACTTC
>TRBD1|TRBJ1-4|TRBV11-2|few
CASSWDSWGEKLFF
TGTGCCAGCAGTTGGGACAGCTGGGGCGAAAAACTGTTTTTT
>NA|TRBJ2-7|TRBV5-1|NA
CASSFNMGEQYF
TGCGCCAGCAGCTTTAACATGGGCGAGCAGTACTTC
>NA|TRBJ2-5|TRBV19|NA
CASSMVDQETQYF
TGTGCCAGTAGTATGGTCGATCAAGAGACCCAGTACTTC
>NA|TRBJ2-5|TRBV20-1|few
CSARDPGHQQETQYF
TGCAGTGCTAGAGATCCGGGACACCAACAAGAGACCCAGTACTTC
>NA|TRBJ1-1|TRBV6-1|NA
CASGLGVNTEAFF
TGTGCCAGTGGATTGGGGGTAAACACTGAAGCTTTCTTT
>TRBD1|TRBJ1-1|TRBV20-1|NA
CSARGQGAWVINTEAFF
TGCAGTGCTAGAGGACAGGGGGCATGGGTCATAAACACTGAAGCTTTCTTT
>TRBD2|TRBJ2-1|TRBV7-8|NA
CTGSSPWTSGGLPSSYNEQFF
TGTACCGGCAGCTCGCCGTGGACTAGCGGGGGGCTCCCGAGCTCCTACAATGAGCAGTTCTTC
>TRBD2|TRBJ2-3|TRBV10-3|many
CAITKTSGGPLVTQYF
TGTGCCATCACTAAGACTAGCGGGGGGCCCCTCGTTACGCAGTATTTT
>NA|TRBJ2-7|TRBV7-9|few
CASSHPIRGGVAYEQYF
TGTGCCAGCAGTCATCCAATTCGGGGAGGAGTAGCCTACGAGCAGTACTTC
>TRBD2|TRBJ2-2|TRBV2|NA
CASSGTSGGVTGELFF
TGTGCCAGCAGTGGAACTAGCGGGGGTGTGACCGGGGAGCTGTTTTTT
>TRBD1|TRBJ1-2|TRBV15|NA
CATSRNRDRGYANYGYTF
TGTGCCACCAGCAGAAACCGGGACAGGGGTTATGCTAACTATGGCTACACCTTC
>TRBD1|TRBJ2-5|TRBV27|few
CASAISRGETQYF
TGTGCCAGCGCAATTTCCAGGGGGGAGACCCAGTACTTC
>NA|TRBJ2-1|TRBV6-1|few
CATSEGNEQFF
TGTGCCACCTCCGAGGGCAATGAGCAGTTCTTC
>TRBD2|TRBJ2-7|TRBV7-8|NA
CASSYRTSGGTYEQYF
TGTGCCAGCAGCTACAGGACTAGCGGGGGAACCTACGAGCAGTACTTC
>NA|TRBJ1-5|TRBV19|few
CASSAWTDNQPQHF
TGTGCCAGTAGTGCCTGGACCGACAATCAGCCCCAGCATTTT
>NA|TRBJ1-5|TRBV27|few
CASSLLNQPQHF
TGTGCCAGCAGTTTACTTAATCAGCCCCAGCATTTT
>NA|TRBJ1-5|TRBV12-3/TRBV12-4|NA
CASSLGARIAPSQPQHF
TGTGCCAGCAGTCTGGGGGCGCGGATAGCCCCAAGTCAGCCCCAGCATTTT
>NA|TRBJ1-2|TRBV29-1|NA
CSVDQIGGYTF
TGCAGCGTTGACCAGATTGGGGGCTACACCTTC
>TRBD2|TRBJ2-3|TRBV15|NA
CATSATLAGGTDTQYF
TGTGCCACCAGCGCTACCCTAGCGGGGGGCACAGATACGCAGTATTTT
>TRBD1|TRBJ1-1|TRBV29-1|NA
CSVATGSTEAFF
TGCAGCGTTGCGACAGGGTCCACTGAAGCTTTCTTT
>NA|TRBJ1-1|TRBV7-9|NA
CASSLREGGNTEAFF
TGTGCCAGCAGCTTACGGGAAGGGGGGAACACTGAAGCTTTCTTT
>TRBD1|TRBJ1-2|TRBV12-3/TRBV12-4|NA
CASSQATGYGYTF
TGTGCCAGCAGCCAGGCGACAGGGTATGGCTACACCTTC
>TRBD1|TRBJ1-2|TRBV12-3/TRBV12-4|few
CASSHRGPYYGYTF
TGTGCCAGCAGTCACAGGGGGCCGTACTATGGCTACACCTTC
>TRBD1|TRBJ1-1|TRBV7-9|NA
CASSSEGQGWAEAFF
TGTGCCAGCAGCTCGGAAGGACAGGGGTGGGCTGAAGCTTTCTTT
>NA|TRBJ1-5|TRBV4-1|few
CASSQGVYQPQHF
TGCGCCAGCAGCCAAGGAGTATATCAGCCCCAGCATTTT
>NA|TRBJ1-5|TRBV19|NA
CASSMGLGQPQHF
TGTGCCAGTAGTATGGGGTTGGGACAGCCCCAGCATTTT
>TRBD2|TRBJ2-7|TRBV5-1|NA
CASGPGLETYEQYF
TGCGCCAGCGGGCCGGGACTAGAAACGTACGAGCAGTACTTC
>NA|TRBJ2-7|TRBV7-9|few
CASSPITGIYEQYF
TGTGCCAGCAGCCCAATAACAGGGATCTACGAGCAGTACTTC
>NA|TRBJ2-2|TRBV12-3/TRBV12-4|NA
CASSLEPGHTGELYF
TGTGCCAGCAGTTTGGAACCGGGCCACACCGGGGAGCTGTATTTT
>NA|TRBJ1-1|TRBV7-2|few
CASSPRASTEAFF
TGTGCCAGCAGCCCTAGAGCAAGCACTGAAGCTTTCTTT
>NA|TRBJ1-6|TRBV7-4|many
CASSRTGVYRGSPLHF
TGTGCCAGCAGCCGCACGGGAGTTTACCGCGGCTCACCCCTCCACTTT
>NA|TRBJ2-1|TRBV5-3|NA
CASSLGMVRDGNEQFF
TGTGCCAGCAGCTTGGGCATGGTAAGGGATGGCAATGAGCAGTTCTTC
>NA|TRBJ1-4|TRBV18|NA
CASSPPGIRGEKLFF
TGTGCCAGCTCCCCACCAGGGATCAGAGGGGAAAAACTGTTTTTT
>NA|TRBJ2-1|TRBV7-2|NA
CASSFAAHNEQFF
TGTGCCAGCAGCTTTGCAGCCCACAATGAGCAGTTCTTC
>TRBD1|TRBJ2-1|TRBV6-5|NA
CASSYGTGNEQFF
TGTGCCAGCAGTTACGGGACAGGGAATGAGCAGTTCTTC
>TRBD1|TRBJ2-2|TRBV27|NA
CASSPDRVGLSGELFF
TGTGCCAGCAGTCCGGACAGGGTCGGACTAAGCGGGGAGCTGTTTTTT
>TRBD1|TRBJ2-7|TRBV12-3/TRBV12-4|few
CASSAQGQGTYEQYF
TGTGCCAGCAGTGCCCAGGGACAGGGGACCTACGAGCAGTACTTC
>NA|TRBJ1-1|TRBV19|NA
CASSIWGAGEAFF
TGTGCCAGTAGTATATGGGGCGCCGGTGAAGCTTTCTTT
>TRBD1|TRBJ1-5|TRBV6-1|NA
CASSGLKADRSNQPQHF
TGTGCCAGCAGTGGCCTAAAGGCGGACAGGAGCAATCAGCCCCAGCATTTT
>NA|TRBJ1-5|TRBV20-1|few
CSARGVRNANQPQHF
TGCAGTGCGAGAGGGGTCCGAAACGCCAATCAGCCCCAGCATTTT
>TRBD1|TRBJ2-7|TRBV27|NA
CASSIGTGGAYEQYF
TGTGCCAGCAGTATTGGGACAGGGGGGGCCTACGAGCAGTACTTC
>NA|TRBJ1-5|TRBV7-8|many
CASSQGTGNQPQHF
TGTGCCAGCAGCCAAGGGACTGGGAATCAGCCCCAGCATTTT
>TRBD2|TRBJ2-7|TRBV7-2|NA
CASSLNRLAGGEQYF
TGTGCCAGCAGCTTAAATCGACTAGCGGGGGGCGAGCAGTACTTC
>TRBD2|TRBJ2-3|TRBV7-9|many
CASSLARLAASTDTQYF
TGTGCCAGCAGCTTAGCGCGCCTAGCGGCTAGCACAGATACGCAGTATTTT
>TRBD1|TRBJ2-1|TRBV13|NA
CASSLVGTGGDEQFF
TGTGCCAGCAGCTTAGTCGGGACAGGGGGCGATGAGCAGTTCTTC
>TRBD2|TRBJ2-7|TRBV19|NA
CASSATSGRSYEQYF
TGTGCCAGTAGTGCCACTAGCGGTCGTTCCTACGAGCAGTACTTC
>NA|TRBJ2-2|TRBV12-3/TRBV12-4|many
CASGASNTGELFF
TGTGCCAGCGGAGCGAGCAACACCGGGGAGCTGTTTTTT
>NA|TRBJ2-7|TRBV28|many
CASSLGPLSSYEQYF
TGTGCCAGCAGTTTAGGGCCCTTGAGCTCCTACGAGCAGTACTTC
>NA|TRBJ1-1|TRBV7-8|many
CASSLHGGSNTEAFF
TGTGCCAGCAGCTTACACGGGGGCTCGAACACTGAAGCTTTCTTT
>TRBD1|TRBJ2-1|TRBV11-1|NA
CASRGTDLGNEQFF
TGTGCCAGCCGTGGGACAGACTTGGGGAATGAGCAGTTCTTC
>TRBD1|TRBJ2-7|TRBV7-9|NA
CASSYRDRGVHEQYF
TGTGCCAGCAGCTACCGGGACAGGGGAGTGCACGAGCAGTACTTC
>NA|TRBJ1-2|TRBV12-3/TRBV12-4|NA
CASLEYDYGYTF
TGTGCCAGCCTAGAGTACGACTATGGCTACACCTTC